A single T cell receptor (beta chain) is shown here with its context. Its antigen is not yet known. Per-nucleotide qualities are absent, and no much larger clonotype sits a single base away. This specimen's time point label, interpreted: baseline before first vaccination. Vaccinee samples came from UK trials COV001 and COV002, including a single-blind randomized controlled phase 2/3 trial of AZD1222 (ChAdOx1 nCoV-19) in healthy adults. For TCRbeta chain sequencing, PBMC samples were collected from trial participants at day 0 and at day 28 after the second dose. The CDR3 regions of human TCRbeta chains were analyzed by immunosequencing. The published analysis was carried out like this. Repertoire TCRs were matched against a reference library of SARS-CoV-2-specific TCRs generated with the MIRA antigen-specificity platform. Breadth meant the fraction of unique TCRs that were SARS-CoV-2-associated, whereas depth meant the fraction of total T cells that were SARS-CoV-2-associated. Using the MIRA data, each spike-specific TCR was mapped to the spike region that the TCR reacts to and placed in a CD4 or CD8 class. Log10-transformed breadth and depth values were compared by one-way ANOVA with Sidak's multiple comparisons tests. TCRdb re-hosts the immuneACCESS table, in-frame sequences only. Its copies lack some clones; in the studies checked, an unresolved V gene accounts for under half of them, and the cause for the rest is not known. That table is the source of V, J and clone size, and D and trimming were worked out from the DNA. The sample profile shows roughly 100,000 clones; roughly 91% of them were found once. The ten largest clones represent 45% of the sample.

V ends up 2 bases short and J 5 bases short, with an unmatched junction base count of 9. Taken from the germline V gene (reference sequence), the CDR1 and CDR2 loops are MNHNY and SVGAGI. The CDR3, cysteine through phenylalanine, is 16 amino acids long. Just the 48-base CDR3 DNA is kept, in frame starting at base 1. This entry belongs to a study of T cell responses to AZD1222 COVID-19 vaccine (dated by TCRdb to the early 2020s). Study-level background: Because spike-specific TCR depth and breadth did not differ between the two schedules, AZD1222 recipients who got a second dose at roughly 4 weeks were pooled with those who got a second dose at roughly 12 weeks. TCR sequencing was performed for about 250 trial participants, of whom about 200 were given two doses of AZD1222 and around 26 were given two doses of MenACWY control vaccine. Trial participants were enrolled by age into subgroups of 18-55, 56-69 and 70-plus years, and roughly 160, 29 and 62 TCR-sequenced participants, respectively, were included in these subgroups. Findings and caveats that apply to the study as a whole: Conclusions about previously exposed vaccinees are limited, since just 6 or 7 AZD1222 recipients were seropositive for SARS-CoV-2 at baseline. After two AZD1222 doses, spike-specific TCR breadth and depth were significantly higher than at day 0 and than in MenACWY recipients. Nearly half of unique spike-specific TCRs reportedly recognized epitopes outside regions mutated in the B.1.351 and B.1.1.7 variants. Because no day 14 peak-response samples were available, repertoires were characterized only after the peak T cell response. The whole spike protein was spanned by vaccine-associated CD4 TCRs, and dominant responses were seen in regions 160-218 and 743-854. The 56-69-year group was small, and its depth increase did not reach significance, likely because of low power. Most participants were white British and females outnumbered males, and the authors suggested that clonal diversity may have been underestimated.

This receptor was obtained from an adult in good health. Source: peripheral blood, taken on day 0 of AZD1222 vaccination. The chain links TRBV6-6 with TRBJ2-7; 10 central bases correspond to TRBD2. The CDR3: CASSYLTSGNANEQYF. The nucleotide sequence is given as TGTGCCAGCAGTTACCTCACTAGCGGGAATGCGAACGAGCAGTACTTC.